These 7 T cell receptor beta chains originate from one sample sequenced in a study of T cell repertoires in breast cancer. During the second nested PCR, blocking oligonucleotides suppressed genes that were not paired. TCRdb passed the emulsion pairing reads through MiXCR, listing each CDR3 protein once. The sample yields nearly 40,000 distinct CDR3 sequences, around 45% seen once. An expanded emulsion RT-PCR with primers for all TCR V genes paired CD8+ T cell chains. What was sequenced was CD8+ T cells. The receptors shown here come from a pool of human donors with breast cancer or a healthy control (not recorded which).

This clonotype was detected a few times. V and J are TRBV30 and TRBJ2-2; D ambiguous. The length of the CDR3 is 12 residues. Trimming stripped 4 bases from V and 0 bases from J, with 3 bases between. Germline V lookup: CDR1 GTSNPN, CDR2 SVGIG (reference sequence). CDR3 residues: CAWNTNTGELFF. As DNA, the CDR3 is TGTGCCTGGAATACGAACACCGGGGAGCTGTTTTTT.

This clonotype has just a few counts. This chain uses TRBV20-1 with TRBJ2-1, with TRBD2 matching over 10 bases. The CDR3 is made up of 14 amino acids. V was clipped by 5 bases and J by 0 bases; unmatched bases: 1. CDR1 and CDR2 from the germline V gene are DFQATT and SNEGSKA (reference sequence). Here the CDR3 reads CSAASGSSYNEQFF. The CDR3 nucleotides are TGCAGTGCTGCTAGCGGGAGCTCCTACAATGAGCAGTTCTTC.

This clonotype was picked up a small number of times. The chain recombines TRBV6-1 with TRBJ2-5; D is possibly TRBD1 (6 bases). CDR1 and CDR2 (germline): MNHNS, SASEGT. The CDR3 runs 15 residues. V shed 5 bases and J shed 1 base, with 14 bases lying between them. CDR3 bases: TGTGCCAGCAGTTTCCGGACAGTAGGCCAAGAGACCCAGTACTTC. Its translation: CASSFRTVGQETQYF.

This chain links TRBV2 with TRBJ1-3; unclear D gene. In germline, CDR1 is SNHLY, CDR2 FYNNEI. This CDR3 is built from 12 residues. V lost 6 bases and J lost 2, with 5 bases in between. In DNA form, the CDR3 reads TGTGCCAGCAGAGTGGCTGGAAACACCATATATTTT. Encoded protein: CASRVAGNTIYF.

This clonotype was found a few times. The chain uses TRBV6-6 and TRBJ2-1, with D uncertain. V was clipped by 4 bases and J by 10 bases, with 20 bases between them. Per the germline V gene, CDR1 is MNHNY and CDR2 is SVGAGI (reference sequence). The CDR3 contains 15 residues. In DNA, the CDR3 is TGTGCCAGCAGTTTTGGGGTAGACGTGGAATACGAGCAGTTCTTC. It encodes CASSFGVDVEYEQFF.

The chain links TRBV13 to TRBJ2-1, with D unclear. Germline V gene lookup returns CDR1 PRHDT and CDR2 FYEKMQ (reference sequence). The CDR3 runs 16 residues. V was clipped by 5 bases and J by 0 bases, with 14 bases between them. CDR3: CASSADSLSSYNEQFF. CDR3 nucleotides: TGTGCCAGCAGCGCCGACTCCCTAAGCTCCTACAATGAGCAGTTCTTC.

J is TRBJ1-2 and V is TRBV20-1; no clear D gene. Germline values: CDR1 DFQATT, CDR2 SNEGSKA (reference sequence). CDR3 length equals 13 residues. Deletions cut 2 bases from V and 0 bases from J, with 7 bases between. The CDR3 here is CSARHGTNYGYTF. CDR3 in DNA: TGCAGTGCTAGACACGGGACTAACTATGGCTACACCTTC.